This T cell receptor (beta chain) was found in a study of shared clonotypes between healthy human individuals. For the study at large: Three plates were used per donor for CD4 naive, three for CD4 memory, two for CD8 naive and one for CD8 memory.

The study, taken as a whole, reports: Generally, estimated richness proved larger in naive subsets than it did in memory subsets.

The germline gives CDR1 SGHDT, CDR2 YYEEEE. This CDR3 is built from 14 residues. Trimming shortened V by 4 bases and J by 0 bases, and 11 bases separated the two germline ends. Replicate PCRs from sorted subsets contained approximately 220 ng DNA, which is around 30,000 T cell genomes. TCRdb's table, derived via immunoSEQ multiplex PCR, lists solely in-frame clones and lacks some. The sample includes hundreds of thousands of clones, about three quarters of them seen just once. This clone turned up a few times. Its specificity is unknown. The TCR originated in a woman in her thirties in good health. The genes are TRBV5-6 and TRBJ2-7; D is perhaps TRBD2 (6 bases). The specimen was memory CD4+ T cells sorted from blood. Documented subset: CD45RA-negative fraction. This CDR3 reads CASSRTTSSYEQYF. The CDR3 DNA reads TGTGCCAGCAGCAGGACTACAAGCTCCTACGAGCAGTACTTC.